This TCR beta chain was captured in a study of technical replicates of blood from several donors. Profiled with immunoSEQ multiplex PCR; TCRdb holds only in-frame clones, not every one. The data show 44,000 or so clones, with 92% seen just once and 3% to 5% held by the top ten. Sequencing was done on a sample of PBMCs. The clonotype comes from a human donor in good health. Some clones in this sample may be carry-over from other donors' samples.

The CDR3 reads CASSESTGVTTEAFF. Here the CDR3 DNA reads TGTGCCAGCAGTGAATCGACAGGGGTAACCACTGAAGCTTTCTTT. The chain links TRBV6-1 to TRBJ1-1; TRBD1 agrees at 8 bases. This CDR3 is 15 amino acids long. Per germline, CDR1 MNHNS and CDR2 SASEGT. J was trimmed by 4 bases and V by 2 bases; bases with no gene match: 6.